The rows below give T cell receptor beta chains drawn from one sample of a study of T cell responses to AZD1222 COVID-19 vaccine. Measured with immunoSEQ multiplex PCR; TCRdb has only the in-frame clones, and not every one. The data contain approximately 97,000 clones, about four fifths of them singletons. The sequencing here drew on peripheral blood, taken on day 0 of AZD1222 vaccination. These receptors were obtained from an adult in good health. Both conserved end residues are trimmed from each CDR3. Some rows mark clone size as missing; the rest say once, few, many or name a class of expanded clone.

>TRBV11-3|TRBJ2-1|-
ASSSFPKAYNEQF
>TRBV6-2/TRBV6-3|TRBJ2-1|-
ASSFVGSYNEQF
>TRBV7-8|TRBJ1-5|once
ASSLREPLGNQPQH
>TRBV7-9|TRBJ2-3|-
ASRTSEFTPSTDTQY
>TRBV6-5|TRBJ1-2|-
ASRQGVGSYGYT
>TRBV4-1|TRBJ1-6|once
ASSQVGHPPPLH
>TRBV5-1|TRBJ2-4|once
ASAGQGGGNIQY
>TRBV7-8|TRBJ2-1|-
ASSLVAGGRRGEQF
>TRBV6-5|TRBJ2-1|-
ASKTDLSYNEQF
>TRBV7-8|TRBJ1-1|-
ASSFQAQRTEAF
>TRBV10-2|TRBJ2-3|-
ASKWTSGEGDTQY
>TRBV28|TRBJ1-2|-
ASSSQGDPNYGYT
>TRBV28|TRBJ1-2|-
ASRTTGVYGYT
>TRBV3-1/TRBV3-2|TRBJ2-3|-
ASSQIMKGRTSTDTQY
>TRBV30|TRBJ1-1|-
AWSAGVAEAF
>TRBV7-9|TRBJ1-5|-
ASSLGLKQPQH
>TRBV11-2|TRBJ1-3|-
ASSFPQRRDGNTIY
>TRBV21-1|TRBJ2-7|-
ASSKEVLPGGSYEQY
>TRBV6-5|TRBJ2-2|-
ASRRQGAGIGLF
>TRBV6-5|TRBJ2-5|-
ASSFKSGTKETQY
>TRBV7-9|TRBJ1-5|-
ASSPNYSNQPQH
>TRBV7-2|TRBJ1-5|-
ASSPDGDRNQPQH
>TRBV27|TRBJ1-6|-
ASKEAGDVSPLH
>TRBV5-1|TRBJ1-3|-
ASSPSLGSGNTIY
>TRBV5-1|TRBJ2-7|-
ASSLGGTVAYEQY
>TRBV6-2/TRBV6-3|TRBJ2-2|many
ASSKGLLGDTGELF
>TRBV6-5|TRBJ2-3|-
ASSSPRGSSDTQY
>TRBV12-3/TRBV12-4|TRBJ1-6|-
ASRGQGKSPLH
>TRBV28|TRBJ1-6|-
ASIPSGSGVSPLH
>TRBV11-3|TRBJ1-3|-
ASSHLLLGFGVRNTIY
>TRBV11-3|TRBJ2-1|-
ASSLTELAYNEQF
>TRBV7-2|TRBJ1-4|few
ASSRTGNRAEKLF
>TRBV7-2|TRBJ1-5|-
ASSASPTGSGQPQH
>TRBV28|TRBJ2-7|-
ASSPRGGGSYEQY
>TRBV7-9|TRBJ1-5|-
ASSVGGTGGNQPQH
>TRBV6-5|TRBJ1-5|-
ASSEGNQPQH
>TRBV15|TRBJ1-2|-
ATSPDSNYGYT
>TRBV24-1|TRBJ1-5|once
ATATGTGPGPQH
>TRBV18|TRBJ1-1|-
ASSGRQELNTEAF
>TRBV29-1|TRBJ2-2|-
SVRPGAGELF
>TRBV5-1|TRBJ2-1|-
ASSLGLAEQF
>TRBV4-3|TRBJ2-7|-
ASSHEVSYEQY
>TRBV4-1|TRBJ2-3|-
ASSLTTGGQQGSTDTQY
>TRBV7-8|TRBJ2-1|-
ASSRAGTMGQF
>TRBV19|TRBJ1-1|-
ASSMAGINTEAF
>TRBV6-5|TRBJ1-3|-
ASSNGQTGNTIY
>TRBV29-1|TRBJ1-2|-
SVDRDYGYT
>TRBV4-1|TRBJ1-5|-
ASSQTENQPQH
>TRBV7-9|TRBJ2-3|-
ASSLGAGGPINTQY
>TRBV2|TRBJ2-5|-
ASSLQTSGRRFNLETQY
>TRBV6-6|TRBJ1-3|-
ASSARELSGNTIY
>TRBV7-3|TRBJ2-7|many
ASSLTGTGGGEQY
>TRBV15|TRBJ1-3|-
ATSSTGLSGNTIY
>TRBV19|TRBJ1-3|-
ASSLGGSAGNTIY
>TRBV6-2/TRBV6-3|TRBJ2-2|-
ASSRTAGELF